This T cell receptor (beta chain) was found in a study of radiation and T cells in renal cell carcinoma. TCRdb's copy holds only in-frame clones and misses some; the assay was immunoSEQ multiplex PCR. Of about 130,000 clones listed, 81% were seen once; the top ten hold under 6.5%. Time point described: blood 2 weeks post-SBRT. As for treatment: 15 Gy SBRT to primary tumor, nephrectomy 4 weeks later. This clone was counted ten times or more. The receptor was isolated from a man aged 45-60 years with renal cell carcinoma. The specimen comprised blood, sampled from a patient whose treatment included radiotherapy and nephrectomy.

The CDR3 loop reads CASSLRGVNTEAFF. CDR3 DNA: TGTGCCAGCAGCTTAAGGGGCGTGAACACTGAAGCTTTCTTT. The chain combines TRBV7-3 with TRBJ1-1; TRBD1 is a possible D gene (5 bases). There are 14 residues in the CDR3. V lost 1 base, J lost 0 bases, and 6 bases lay in between. Germline V lookup: CDR1 SGHTA, CDR2 FQGTGA.